This T cell receptor beta chain is from a study of T cell repertoires in cytomegalovirus infection. Turning to the study itself: From public TCR beta signatures came an indication of both CMV infection and matching HLA type.

This clonotype was found many times. The antigen is unknown. Notes on the study in general: Of the TCR beta families, the public ones yielded a cumulative frequency that identified carriers of CMV plus the relevant HLA. Dominating the ex vivo response were TCR beta clonotypes that were CMV-specific and HLA-C-restricted.

TCRdb redid the calling of the reads with MiXCR, one entry per CDR3 protein. The sample shows approximately 260,000 distinct CDR3 sequences, over 15% of them seen only once. What was sequenced was CD8+ T cells from PBMCs. This TCR derives from a human donor in good health (CMV status not recorded). Some clones in this sample may be carry-over from other donors' samples.

The CDR3 is CASSLGDGTHTDTQYF. In DNA form, the CDR3 reads TGTGCCAGCAGCTTAGGGGATGGAACGCACACAGATACGCAGTATTTT. V usage is TRBV7-2 and J usage is TRBJ2-3; D unresolved. V was cut by 1 base and J by 2 bases, with 13 bases left in between. The CDR3 totals 16 residues. Germline assignment: CDR1 SGHTA and CDR2 FQGNSA.